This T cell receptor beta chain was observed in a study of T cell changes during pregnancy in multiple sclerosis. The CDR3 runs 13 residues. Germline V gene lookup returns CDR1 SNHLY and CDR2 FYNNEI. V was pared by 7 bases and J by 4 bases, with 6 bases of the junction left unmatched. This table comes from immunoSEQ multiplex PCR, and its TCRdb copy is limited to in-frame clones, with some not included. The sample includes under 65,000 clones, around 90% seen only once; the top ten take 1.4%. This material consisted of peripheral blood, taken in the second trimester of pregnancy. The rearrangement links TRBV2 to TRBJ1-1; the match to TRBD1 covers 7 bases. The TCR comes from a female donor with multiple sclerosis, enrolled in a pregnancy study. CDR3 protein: CASILTGSTEAFF. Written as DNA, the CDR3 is TGTGCCAGCATCTTGACAGGGAGCACTGAAGCTTTCTTT.